The T cell receptor (beta chain) under discussion was sequenced for a study of blood T cell repertoires in COVID-19. The V and J ends lost 1 base and 7 bases respectively, with 18 bases between them. The CDR3 runs to 15 residues. Germline V lookup: CDR1 SGHRS, CDR2 YFSETQ. Living in under 30 US areas, the participants were between about 18 and 100 years of age. Participants were placed into cohorts based on the clinical history they reported. Produced via immunoSEQ multiplex PCR; TCRdb's table is partial and in-frame only. This table has a few hundred thousand clones, about 87% appearing once. The chain uses TRBV5-1 and TRBJ2-7, with D possibly being TRBD2 (5 bases). Sequencing was performed on PBMCs or T cells enriched from blood (not recorded which). This clonotype originated in a man between 18 and 29 years old with acute COVID-19. CDR3 sequence: CASSLSPDWYGEQYF. Written as DNA, the CDR3 is TGCGCCAGCAGCTTGTCCCCGGACTGGTATGGGGAGCAGTACTTC.